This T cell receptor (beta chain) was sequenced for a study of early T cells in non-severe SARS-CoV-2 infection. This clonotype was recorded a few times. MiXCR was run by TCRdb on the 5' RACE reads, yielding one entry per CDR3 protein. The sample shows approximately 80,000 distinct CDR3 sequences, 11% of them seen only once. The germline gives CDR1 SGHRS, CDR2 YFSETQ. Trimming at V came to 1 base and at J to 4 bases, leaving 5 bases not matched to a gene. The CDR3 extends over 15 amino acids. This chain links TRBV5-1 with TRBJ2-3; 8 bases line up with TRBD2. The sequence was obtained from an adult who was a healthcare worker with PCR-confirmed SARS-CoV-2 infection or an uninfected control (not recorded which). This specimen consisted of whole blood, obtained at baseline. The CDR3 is CASSLPGGIPDTQYF. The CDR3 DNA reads TGCGCCAGCAGCTTGCCGGGGGGGATACCAGATACGCAGTATTTT.